This T cell receptor beta chain originates from a study of T cells in localized non-small cell lung cancer (TCRdb year 2020). With respect to the entire study: T cell repertoires of about 240 early-stage NSCLC patients were analyzed, with tumors being compared against uninvolved tumor-adjacent lungs. The cohort consisted of approximately 220 treatment-naive NSCLC patients whose localized lung tumors had been resected. Of the NSCLC patients, 129 were male and roughly 110 were female, and the mean age was approximately 64 years. General conclusions and limits of the study: Because multi-region tumor sequencing was not done, intratumor heterogeneity could not be ruled out. Of the top 100 tumor clones, a median of roughly 60 were detected in paired uninvolved adjacent lung; under 30 were also among that lung's top 100. Higher blood T cell density associated with longer overall survival, while higher adjacent-lung clonality associated with shorter survival. Because the study design was exploratory, TCR variables were selected using unadjusted p-values without false-discovery rate correction. The highest T cell clonality was observed in uninvolved tumor-adjacent lung, where clonality exceeded that of tumor, suggesting that antigenic responses were more focused in uninvolved tumor-adjacent lung.

At diagnosis, peripheral blood, uninvolved tumor-adjacent lung and tumor were collected and stored as a combination of fresh-frozen and FFPE material. For TCR repertoire profiling, the blood samples were analyzed as peripheral blood mononuclear cells. TCR beta CDR3 regions were sequenced from DNA using the immunoSEQ Assay. As for the original processing: T cell density was computed as TCR beta template counts normalized to usable DNA estimated by amplifying housekeeping genes. The preseqR package was used to estimate richness by extrapolating to 400,000 templates for PBMC samples and to 120,000 templates for tissue samples. Clonality was defined as one minus Pielou's evenness. Tissue-enriched TCRs were identified by differential abundance testing using productive amino-acid clonotypes, minimum total count 5 and alpha 0.1. The Jaccard Index and the Morisita Overlap Index were used to quantify repertoire overlap between compartments. GLIPH clustered TCR beta CDR3s with public tetramer-defined viral CDR3s; viral motifs required at least three viral sequences plus V-gene enrichment. The clones in this table, taken by TCRdb from immuneACCESS, are in-frame only. Not every clone is retained; where verified, under half of the shortfall comes from an unresolved V gene, and the cause of the rest is unknown. V, J and clone size derive from that table, while D and trimming were established from the DNA sequence. The sample has about 45,000 clones on record, 80% to 85% of them singletons. The top ten clonotypes cover more than 15% of the sample.

Of note for this clone: Its antigen remains unidentified. Qualities for individual bases were not recorded, and no much larger clone is one base off.

V sheds 4 bases and J sheds 5 bases, leaving 9 bases between their ends. The germline V gene supplies CDR1 SGHVS and CDR2 FNYEAQ. The cysteine opens and the phenylalanine closes a CDR3 of 13 amino acids. This entry keeps only the CDR3 DNA: 39 bases, framed from base 1. Recombination connected TRBV7-6 to TRBJ2-1, with the identity of the D gene unclear. This clonotype originated in a man aged 35 to 69 with stage III lung adenocarcinoma. The source was peripheral blood mononuclear cells, collected before any cancer treatment. The CDR3 amino acid sequence is: CASSYSVDNEQFF. The nucleotide sequence is given as TGTGCCAGCAGCTATAGTGTGGACAATGAGCAGTTCTTC.